These 6 T cell receptor beta chains originate from one sample sequenced in a study of cytomegalovirus exposure and HLA in healthy donors. Here immunoSEQ multiplex PCR was the method, and the copy in TCRdb shows in-frame clones only, minus some. The sample holds about 160,000 clones, roughly nine tenths seen once. The specimen was PBMCs. These TCRs come from a man younger than 35 in good health and CMV-seropositive.

This clone was observed once. The chain recombines TRBV10-3 with TRBJ2-7; 7 positions match TRBD2. Germline CDR1 ENHRY, CDR2 SYGVKD. With V trimmed by 0 bases and J by 1 base, 9 bases remained unmatched. The CDR3 is 17 residues long. CDR3 coding DNA: TGTGCCATCAGTGAGTCGGTCGGGGGAGGGAATTCCTACGAGCAGTACTTC. Residues: CAISESVGGGNSYEQYF.

V usage is TRBV18 and J usage is TRBJ2-7, with D tentatively TRBD1 (5 bases). Trimming left V 5 bases short and J 3 bases short, with 14 bases between. The CDR3 extends over 14 amino acids. Germline V gene sequence: CDR1 KGHSH, CDR2 LQKENI. CDR3 protein: CASSTTGSYYEQYF. Here the CDR3 DNA reads TGTGCCAGCTCAACCACAGGCAGCTACTACGAGCAGTACTTC.

The chain couples TRBV6-1 to TRBJ1-2; D not resolved. Germline CDR1 and CDR2: MNHNS and SASEGT. V lost 3 bases and J lost 4, with 3 bases in between. The CDR3 consists of 11 residues. The DNA of the CDR3 is TGTGCCAGCAGTGATAGCTATGGCTACACCTTC. It yields the protein CASSDSYGYTF.

This clone is a singleton in its sample. This chain connects TRBV2 to TRBJ2-7; D perhaps matches TRBD1 (7 bases). V lost 6 bases and J 3 bases, leaving 21 bases between the germline ends. Germline V lookup: CDR1 SNHLY, CDR2 FYNNEI. The CDR3 is 16 residues long. In DNA, the CDR3 is TGTGCCAGCAGAGGGATGACAGGGAGGAGCTTCTACGAGCAGTACTTC. Encoded protein: CASRGMTGRSFYEQYF. Supplemented by reference TRBV2 and TRBJ2-7, the full variable domain reads EPEVTQTPSHQVTQMGQEVILRCVPISNHLYFYWYRQILGQKVEFLVSFYNNEISEKSEIFDDQFSVERPDGSNFTLKIRSTKLEDSAMYFCASRGMTGRSFYEQYFGPGTRLTVT.

Note on this clone: One junction end disagrees with the germline gene, perhaps due to a read error. The chain joins TRBV5-6 to TRBJ2-4; perhaps TRBD1 as D (6 bases). The CDR3 contains 15 residues. The germline CDR1 and CDR2 sequences are SGHDT and YYEEEE. CDR3 sequence (DNA): TGTGCCAGCAGCTTGGCCCGCGACAGGCGCGTAATTCCGTACTTC. The encoded protein is CASSLARDRRVIPYF.

The chain employs TRBV4-2 and TRBJ2-5; 10 bases match TRBD1. Germline assignment: CDR1 LGHNA and CDR2 YNFKEQ. The trim removed 1 base at V and 0 bases at J, leaving 2 bases unmatched. The CDR3 has 16 residues. The CDR3 sequence is CASSQGDRGHQETQYF. For the CDR3, the DNA is TGTGCCAGCAGCCAAGGGGACAGGGGTCACCAAGAGACCCAGTACTTC.